This T cell receptor (beta chain) was obtained from a study of shared clonotypes between healthy human individuals. CDR1 is SGHNT and CDR2 is YYREEE in the germline V gene (reference sequence). The CDR3 consists of 17 residues. The V gene lost 1 base and the J gene lost 8 bases, with 21 bases spanning the gap. Repertoires were generated with immunoSEQ multiplex PCR, while TCRdb's copy carries only in-frame clones and drops some. The data contain 1.5 million to 1.9 million clones, nearly 99% of them seen just once; the ten biggest clones take up approximately 0.45%. Sequencing input: naive CD4+ T cells sorted from blood. Subset indicated: CD45RA+ positively selected. This chain links TRBV5-4 with TRBJ2-2; D may match TRBD1 or TRBD2 (5 bases each). This clonotype was sampled from a man younger than 45 in good health. CDR3 nucleotides: TGTGCCAGCAGCTTGCCTAAGAGGGGCCGGAAGACTGGGGAGCTGTTTTTT. Translation gives CASSLPKRGRKTGELFF. Variable domain in full (rest from reference TRBV5-4 and TRBJ2-2): ETGVTQSPTHLIKTRGQQVTLRCSSQSGHNTVSWYQQALGQGPQFIFQYYREEENGRGNFPPRFSGLQFPNYSSELNVNALELDDSALYLCASSLPKRGRKTGELFFGEGSRLTVL.